One and the same sample provided the 24 T cell receptor beta chains below, sequenced in a study of blood T cell repertoires in COVID-19. Profiling relied on immunoSEQ multiplex PCR, and the TCRdb table lists in-frame clones only, not all of them. The sample has about 330,000 clones, around nine tenths seen once. Sequenced input: peripheral blood. These receptors originate from a woman aged 45-65 years with active or convalescent COVID-19.

This chain links TRBV19 with TRBJ2-3, with a possible D match to TRBD2 (8 bases). The CDR3 is 14 amino acids. From germline, CDR1 is LNHDA and CDR2 SQIVND (reference sequence). Trimming shortened V by 6 bases and J by 2 bases, and 12 bases separated the two germline ends. The CDR3 spells CASSGRGHTDTQYF. CDR3 DNA sequence: TGTGCCAGTAGCGGGAGGGGGCACACAGATACGCAGTATTTT.

The chain recombines TRBV7-2 with TRBJ2-2; no definite D call. V was trimmed by 2 bases and J by 4 bases, leaving 14 bases between them. The CDR3 covers 16 residues. Germline V lookup: CDR1 SGHTA, CDR2 FQGNSA. DNA for the CDR3: TGTGCCAGCAGCTTAAGTTATCGCGTACTCACCGGGGAGCTGTTTTTT. The encoded protein is CASSLSYRVLTGELFF. The variable domain in full, completed from reference TRBV7-2 and TRBJ2-2, reads GAGVSQSPSNKVTEKGKDVELRCDPISGHTALYWYRQSLGQGLEFLIYFQGNSAPDKSGLPSDRFSAERTGGSVSTLTIQRTQQEDSAVYLCASSLSYRVLTGELFFGEGSRLTVL.

V usage is TRBV9 and J usage is TRBJ2-1, with 8 nucleotides matching TRBD1. The CDR3 sequence is 14 residues long. J lost 5 bases, V lost 4 bases, and 5 bases had no gene match. Germline lookup yields CDR1 SGDLS and CDR2 YYNGEE. The CDR3 DNA reads TGTGCCAGCAGCCCAGGGACAGGTAACAATGAGCAGTTCTTC. It yields the protein CASSPGTGNNEQFF.

This sequence joins TRBV7-2 and TRBJ1-5; weak D call: TRBD1 (6 bases). The CDR3 is made up of 15 amino acids. Per germline, CDR1 SGHTA and CDR2 FQGNSA. Trimming shortened V by 7 bases and J by 3 bases, and 16 bases separated the two germline ends. The CDR3 region is CASKSFTGPNQPQHF. DNA for the CDR3: TGTGCCAGCAAATCCTTTACAGGGCCCAATCAGCCCCAGCATTTT.

The V gene is TRBV6-2 or TRBV6-3, the J gene TRBJ2-2; D call uncertain. The germline gives CDR1 MNHEY, CDR2 SVGEGT. CDR3 length: 16 residues. Deletions cut 0 bases from V and 1 base from J, with 9 bases between. The CDR3, as DNA: TGTGCCAGCAGTTACTCCTCTACGGGGAACACCGGGGAGCTGTTTTTT. Protein product: CASSYSSTGNTGELFF.

The chain couples TRBV18 to TRBJ1-1; D remains ambiguous. The germline V gene has CDR1 KGHSH and CDR2 LQKENI. V was clipped by 6 bases and J by 5 bases, with 16 bases between them. This CDR3 spans 14 amino acids. CDR3 in DNA: TGTGCCAGCTCCGCAATTGGAGGTGGGACTGAAGCTTTCTTT. Translating gives CASSAIGGGTEAFF.

The chain couples TRBV30 to TRBJ1-6; perhaps TRBD1 as D (5 bases). V was shortened by 2 bases and J by 8 bases, with 13 bases between the two germline ends. Germline V gene sequence: CDR1 GTSNPN, CDR2 SVGIG (reference sequence). The CDR3 has 14 amino acids. The CDR3 DNA follows: TGTGCCTGGAGTATAGACAGAATCTATTCACCCCTCCACTTT. This codes for CAWSIDRIYSPLHF.

The chain has TRBV29-1 and TRBJ1-1, with TRBD1 identical over 7 bases. The CDR3 consists of 17 residues. The germline gives CDR1 SQVTM, CDR2 ANQGSEA. V was pared by 5 bases and J by 3 bases, with 18 bases of the junction left unmatched. This CDR3 is CSVTIPTGLFPDTEAFF. In nucleotides, the CDR3 is TGCAGCGTTACTATCCCGACAGGGCTATTTCCGGACACTGAAGCTTTCTTT.

This clone was recorded once. V usage is TRBV10-3 and J usage is TRBJ2-3; D uncertain. The CDR3 loop spans 13 amino acids. Trimming stripped 0 bases from V and 9 bases from J, with 10 bases between. From germline, CDR1 is ENHRY and CDR2 SYGVKD. CDR3: CAISESSLETQYF. Written as DNA, the CDR3 is TGTGCCATCAGTGAGTCGTCATTAGAAACGCAGTATTTT.

This chain uses TRBV25-1 with TRBJ1-5; D not resolved. This CDR3 is 13 amino acids long. Germline V gene lookup returns CDR1 MGHDK and CDR2 SYGVNS. The V and J ends lost 6 bases and 4 bases respectively, with 10 bases between them. The CDR3 loop reads CASSPTGNQPQHF. The CDR3 coding sequence is TGTGCCAGCAGCCCTACGGGGAATCAGCCCCAGCATTTT.

The V gene is TRBV14, the J gene TRBJ2-5, with a tentative D call TRBD2 (5 bases). This CDR3 contains 13 residues. V was cut by 1 base and J by 6 bases, with 9 bases left in between. Germline CDR1 SGHDN, CDR2 FVKESK. The chain's CDR3 is CASSQGGLQTQYF. The CDR3 DNA is TGTGCCAGCAGCCAAGGAGGGCTGCAGACCCAGTACTTC.

The gene calls are TRBV7-9 and TRBJ2-3; TRBD1 aligns across 8 bases. Trimming removed 4 bases from V and 3 bases from J; junction bases left unmatched: 6. The CDR3 spans 15 residues. CDR1 is SEHNR and CDR2 is FQNEAQ in the germline V gene (reference sequence). The CDR3 is CASSWGQVFTDTQYF. The CDR3 DNA sequence: TGTGCCAGCAGCTGGGGACAGGTTTTTACAGATACGCAGTATTTT.

V gene TRBV9 combines with J gene TRBJ2-2; unclear D gene. Germline assignment: CDR1 SGDLS and CDR2 YYNGEE. V lost 4 bases and J lost 3, with 4 bases in between. The CDR3 consists of 12 residues. The CDR3 sequence is CASSLDTGELFF. The CDR3 DNA reads TGTGCCAGCAGCCTTGACACCGGGGAGCTGTTTTTT.

CDR3 amino acids: CASSFSGRTYEQYF. The CDR3 nucleotides are TGTGCCAGCAGCTTTAGCGGGAGAACTTACGAGCAGTACTTC. J is TRBJ2-7 and V is TRBV11-2, with TRBD2 matching 9 bases. With V trimmed by 3 bases and J by 4 bases, 4 bases remained unmatched. This CDR3 is 14 amino acids long. Germline lookup yields CDR1 SGHAT and CDR2 FQNNGV.

The chain recombines TRBV7-3 with TRBJ2-1, with 8 nucleotides matching TRBD2. Unmatched junction bases numbered 6, after V lost 5 bases and J lost 3 bases. This CDR3 is 15 amino acids long. Germline loops: CDR1 SGHTA, CDR2 FQGTGA. The CDR3 nucleotides read TGTGCCAGCAGCCGAGTGGCGGGGGGCTACAATGAGCAGTTCTTC. Protein product: CASSRVAGGYNEQFF.

The chain combines TRBV27 with TRBJ2-2; 9 nucleotides align to TRBD1. CDR1 and CDR2 (germline): MNHEY, SMNVEV (reference sequence). The CDR3 is 12 amino acids. CDR3 amino acids: CAGQGPTGELFF. In DNA, the CDR3 is TGTGCGGGACAGGGCCCCACCGGGGAGCTGTTTTTT.

The chain employs TRBV6-2 or TRBV6-3 and TRBJ2-6; D gene uncertain. Per germline, CDR1 MNHEY and CDR2 SVGEGT. V was cut by 6 bases and J by 10 bases, with 13 bases left in between. The CDR3 is 13 residues long. CDR3 sequence (DNA): TGTGCCAGCAGCCCAAAGCCCCGTAACGTCCTGACTTTC. It encodes CASSPKPRNVLTF.

V usage is TRBV12-3 or TRBV12-4 and J usage is TRBJ2-5; perhaps TRBD1 as D (5 bases). Trimming left V 3 bases short and J 5 bases short, with 10 bases between. CDR3 length: 13 amino acids. The CDR3 is CASSLTEEETQYF. CDR3 nucleotide sequence: TGTGCCAGCAGTTTGACAGAAGAGGAGACCCAGTACTTC.

The chain employs TRBV5-1 and TRBJ1-1; TRBD1 might be the D (6 bases). This CDR3 is 16 amino acids long. CDR1 is SGHRS and CDR2 is YFSETQ in the germline V gene. V was clipped by 0 bases and J by 3 bases, with 15 bases between them. The CDR3 protein is CASSLVRTAEDTEAFF. DNA for the CDR3: TGCGCCAGCAGCTTGGTTCGGACAGCGGAGGACACTGAAGCTTTCTTT.

Here the CDR3 reads CASSLTGGFVYGYTF. CDR3 DNA: TGTGCCAGCAGTTTGACGGGGGGCTTTGTCTATGGCTACACCTTC. The chain is built from TRBV27 and TRBJ1-2; TRBD1 might be the D (6 bases). This CDR3 contains 15 residues. Germline V CDR1 and CDR2: MNHEY, SMNVEV (reference sequence). V lost 3 bases and J 4 bases, leaving 15 bases between the germline ends.

The chain combines TRBV24-1 with TRBJ1-1, with 10 positions matching TRBD1. J gave up 4 bases and V 8 bases, and 3 bases lay outside the gene matches. CDR1 is KGHDR and CDR2 is SFDVKD in the germline V gene. This CDR3 region has 13 residues. Written as DNA, the CDR3 is TGTGCCACCACCCGGACAGGGGGCACTGAAGCTTTCTTT. Its protein product is CATTRTGGTEAFF.

This chain uses TRBV13 with TRBJ2-7; weak D call: TRBD2 (5 bases). V was trimmed by 4 bases and J by 6 bases, leaving 13 bases between them. Germline assignment: CDR1 PRHDT and CDR2 FYEKMQ (reference sequence). The CDR3 consists of 13 residues. CDR3 sequence reads: CASSYGVRGEQYF. The CDR3 coding sequence is TGTGCCAGCAGCTACGGGGTACGAGGCGAGCAGTACTTC.

The chain couples TRBV5-1 to TRBJ2-7; perhaps TRBD2 as D (6 bases). V lost 4 bases and J 1 base, leaving 15 bases between the germline ends. Germline V gene lookup returns CDR1 SGHRS and CDR2 YFSETQ. This CDR3 has 15 residues. The CDR3 DNA follows: TGCGCCAGCAGCGGGGGGAGGACCGGTTCCTACGAGCAGTACTTC. It encodes CASSGGRTGSYEQYF.

The genes are TRBV6-1 and TRBJ1-5; D is unclear. The CDR3 totals 16 residues. Trimming shortened V by 0 bases and J by 6 bases, and 15 bases separated the two germline ends. From germline, CDR1 is MNHNS and CDR2 SASEGT. The CDR3 nucleotides read TGTGCCAGCAGTGAAGCCCAACTAGCTATCGGTCAGCCCCAGCATTTT. It encodes CASSEAQLAIGQPQHF.